These 11 T cell receptor beta chains originate from one sample sequenced in a study of blood T cell repertoires in COVID-19 (dated by TCRdb to between 2020 and 2021). Preparation of the library involved the immunoSEQ multiplex PCR assay. TCRdb limited this immuneACCESS table to in-frame rearrangements with V and J called. A share of clones is missing; checked studies link under half to unresolved V genes, and the rest is unexplained. The sample table contains roughly 430,000 clones; only one count was recorded for around nine tenths of them. Roughly 1.4% of the sample goes to the ten largest clones. The specimen sequenced was PBMCs or T cells enriched from blood (not recorded which). The receptors derive from a woman aged 18-29 years who had been exposed to COVID-19.

The chain has TRBV7-2 and TRBJ2-7, with TRBD2 matching 13 bases. The CDR3 has 15 amino acids. Unmatched junction bases numbered 5, after V lost 2 bases and J lost 7 bases. Germline V lookup: CDR1 SGHTA, CDR2 FQGNSA. The DNA of the CDR3 is TGTGCCAGCAGCTTAAGGACTAGCGGGAGCAAAGAGCAGTACTTC. Its translation is CASSLRTSGSKEQYF.

The chain joins TRBV27 to TRBJ2-3; 10 bases align to TRBD2. Germline V gene sequence: CDR1 MNHEY, CDR2 SMNVEV (reference sequence). CDR3 length: 15 residues. The ends lost 1 base at V and 6 bases at J; junction bases unmatched: 4. The CDR3 loop reads CASSLFLAGVDTQYF. The CDR3 coding sequence is TGTGCCAGCAGTTTATTTCTAGCGGGGGTGGATACGCAGTATTTT.

On this clone: One junction end disagrees with the germline gene, perhaps due to a read error. The V gene is TRBV6-2 or TRBV6-3, the J gene TRBJ2-5; D unclear. In germline, CDR1 is MNHEY, CDR2 SVGEGT. This CDR3 comprises 12 residues. The DNA of the CDR3 is TGTGCCAGCAATTACCCCGGGGAGACCCAGTACTTC. This codes for CASNYPGETQYF.

This clone was found a few times. V usage is TRBV6-5 and J usage is TRBJ1-6; 7 positions match TRBD1. Trimming at V came to 2 bases and at J to 6 bases, leaving 4 bases not matched to a gene. The CDR3 has 15 residues. Germline V lookup: CDR1 MNHEY, CDR2 SVGAGI. The CDR3 sequence is CASSYEQGSNSPLHF. The CDR3 nucleotides are TGTGCCAGCAGTTACGAACAGGGGAGTAATTCACCCCTCCACTTT.

The chain uses TRBV7-3 and TRBJ2-7, with TRBD2 as a possible D gene (6 bases). Germline CDR1 and CDR2: SGHTA and FQGTGA. The V and J ends lost 5 bases and 7 bases respectively, with 21 bases between them. The CDR3 has 15 amino acids. In DNA form, the CDR3 reads TGTGCCAGCAGCCCGAATGGCCCCCCACGGGGGGAGCAGTACTTC. It yields the protein CASSPNGPPRGEQYF.

This chain connects TRBV11-2 to TRBJ2-1; 9 positions agree with TRBD1. J gave up 9 bases and V 5 bases, and 8 bases lay outside the gene matches. Germline CDR1 and CDR2: SGHAT and FQNNGV. CDR3 length: 14 residues. CDR3: CASSHGQGFGEQFF. CDR3 bases: TGTGCCAGCAGCCACGGACAGGGGTTTGGTGAGCAGTTCTTC.

The V and J genes are TRBV12-2 and TRBJ2-1; the tabulated D call, TRBD2, remains unverified against the DNA. TRBV12-2 is termed a pseudogene. There are 16 residues in the CDR3. For the CDR3, the DNA is TGTGCAAGTCGCTTAGCGCCGGCGGGAGTCTCCAATGAGCAGTTCTTC. Translated, it gives CASRLAPAGVSNEQFF.

The CDR3 sequence is CASRIRGGDTQYF. CDR3 DNA: TGTGCCAGCAGGATTCGGGGGGGAGATACGCAGTATTTT. This chain joins TRBV11-2 and TRBJ2-3, with TRBD2 matching over 8 bases. CDR3 length equals 13 residues. Per the germline V gene, CDR1 is SGHAT and CDR2 is FQNNGV. Trimming removed 6 bases from V and 5 bases from J; junction bases left unmatched: 4.

The V call is TRBV4-1, the J call TRBJ2-1; D unclear. CDR1 MGHRA and CDR2 YSYEKL come from the germline V gene. This CDR3 region has 16 residues. V lost 1 base, J lost 4 bases, and 14 bases lay in between. The CDR3 spells CASSQGRLGVYNEQFF. Written as DNA, the CDR3 is TGCGCCAGCAGCCAAGGTCGGCTAGGCGTATACAATGAGCAGTTCTTC.

The chain uses TRBV7-9 and TRBJ2-3; TRBD2 matches 11 bases. Losses at the gene ends were 1 base for V and 5 bases for J; bases not matched to a gene: 5. CDR1 is SEHNR, CDR2 FQNEAQ, per germline (reference sequence). The CDR3 runs to 16 residues. As DNA, the CDR3 is TGTGCCAGCAGCTTAGACCTAGCGGGAGGAATAGATACGCAGTATTTT. It yields the protein CASSLDLAGGIDTQYF.

DNA of the CDR3: TGTGCCAGCAGTGAACCACGGACTAATGAAAAACTGTTTTTT. This encodes CASSEPRTNEKLFF. The J gene is TRBJ1-4, the V gene TRBV6-1, with D unresolved. Germline CDR1 and CDR2: MNHNS and SASEGT. This CDR3 spans 14 amino acids. V was clipped by 2 bases and J by 2 bases, with 6 bases between them.